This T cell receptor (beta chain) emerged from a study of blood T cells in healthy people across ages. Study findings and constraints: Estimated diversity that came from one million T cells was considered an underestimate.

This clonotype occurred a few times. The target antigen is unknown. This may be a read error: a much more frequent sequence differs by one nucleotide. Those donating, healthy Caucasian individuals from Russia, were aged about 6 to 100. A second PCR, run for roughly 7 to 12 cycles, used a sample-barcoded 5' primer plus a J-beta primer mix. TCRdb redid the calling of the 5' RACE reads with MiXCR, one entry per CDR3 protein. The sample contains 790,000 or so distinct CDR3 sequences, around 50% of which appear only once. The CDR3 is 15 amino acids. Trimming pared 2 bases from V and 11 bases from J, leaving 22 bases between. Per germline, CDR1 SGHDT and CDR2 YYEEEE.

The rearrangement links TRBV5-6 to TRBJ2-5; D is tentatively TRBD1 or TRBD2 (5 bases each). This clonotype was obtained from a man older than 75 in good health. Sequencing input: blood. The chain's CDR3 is CASSLRRAWGNEQYF. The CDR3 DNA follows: TGTGCCAGCAGCTTAAGGCGGGCGTGGGGCAATGAGCAGTACTTC. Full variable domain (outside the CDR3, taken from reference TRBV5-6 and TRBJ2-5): DAGVTQSPTHLIKTRGQQVTLRCSPKSGHDTVSWYQQALGQGPQFIFQYYEEEERQRGNFPDRFSGHQFPNYSSELNVNALLLGDSALYLCASSLRRAWGNEQYFGPGTRLLVL.